These 10 T cell receptor beta chains were sequenced from one sample in a study of tumor and adjacent non-tumor tissue in lung cancer. The template was RNA from unsorted bulk tissue. The library came from three nested PCR rounds adapted from ARM-PCR protocols. TCRdb reprocessed the multiplex PCR reads via MiXCR and lists one record per CDR3 protein. The data hold roughly 140,000 distinct CDR3 sequences, with approximately 64% observed a single time. Sequencing was carried out using lung tumor tissue. These receptors were taken from a man aged 55 to 70 with small cell lung cancer.

This chain joins TRBV20-1 and TRBJ1-4, with D uncertain. The V end was cut by 3 bases, the J end by 7 bases, with 15 bases between. In germline, CDR1 is DFQATT, CDR2 SNEGSKA (reference sequence). CDR3 length equals 14 residues. Written as DNA, the CDR3 is TGCAGTGCTAGTAGCGGAGGCGGGGTTGAAAAACTGTTTTTT. Translated, it gives CSASSGGGVEKLFF.

As regards this clonotype: This may be a read error, as it is one base from a much larger clone. The CDR3 does not end in the conserved phenylalanine or tryptophan, so this is likely a read error. This chain uses TRBV20-1 with TRBJ2-4; a weak D match, TRBD1 (5 bases). Trimming cost V 5 bases and J 3 bases, with 17 bases left between them. Germline V CDR1 and CDR2: DFQATT, SNEGSKA (reference sequence). This CDR3 region has 15 residues. CDR3: CSAVIFQGGKNIQYL. As DNA, the CDR3 is TGCAGTGCTGTCATCTTCCAGGGCGGCAAAAACATTCAGTACTTA.

There are a few counts of this clonotype. A much larger clonotype is one base distant, so this may be a read error. This rearrangement joins TRBV11-2 to TRBJ2-2, with 9 bases fitting TRBD1. The trim removed 7 bases at V and 5 bases at J, leaving 11 bases unmatched. This CDR3 region has 16 residues. Germline V CDR1 and CDR2: SGHAT, FQNNGV. The CDR3 is CASTLDRGLGTGELFF. The CDR3 DNA sequence: TGTGCCAGCACCCTGGACAGGGGTCTAGGGACCGGGGAGCTGTTTTTT.

In its sample, this clonotype was seen many times. CDR3 sequence reads: CASSEMVATDTQYF. DNA for the CDR3: TGTGCCAGCAGTGAAATGGTAGCGACAGATACGCAGTATTTT. The genes are TRBV6-1 and TRBJ2-3, with D possibly matching TRBD2 (5 bases). Between the trimmed V and J ends, which lost 2 bases and 3 bases, there was a span of 9 bases. This CDR3 contains 14 residues. Germline V gives CDR1 MNHNS, CDR2 SASEGT.

This clonotype has only a few counts. It may be a read error: a sequence one base away is much more abundant. The chain is built from TRBV20-1 and TRBJ1-2; D unclear. The CDR3 sequence is 14 residues long. Trimming cost V 4 bases and J 4 bases, with 16 bases left between them. CDR1 and CDR2 (germline): DFQATT, SNEGSKA (reference sequence). The CDR3: CSATTPRSLYGYTF. CDR3 coding DNA: TGCAGTGCTACCACTCCAAGGTCGCTCTATGGCTACACCTTC.

This clonotype has just a few counts. V is TRBV12-3 or TRBV12-4 and J is TRBJ2-5; D ambiguous. V was trimmed by 0 bases and J by 5 bases, leaving 7 bases between them. The CDR3 contains 13 residues. DNA for the CDR3: TGTGCCAGCAGTTTAGCGGCCCTTGAGACCCAGTACTTC. Its protein is CASSLAALETQYF.

The CDR3 is CSAGGIEQFF. CDR3 nucleotides: TGCAGCGCCGGGGGGATTGAGCAGTTCTTC. The genes are TRBV29-1 and TRBJ2-1; 7 bases align to TRBD2. The germline gives CDR1 SQVTM, CDR2 ANQGSEA. V shed 7 bases, J shed 9 bases, and the junction held 3 bases outside the gene matches. The CDR3 runs 10 residues.

A note on this clonotype: Since the CDR3 does not end with the conserved phenylalanine or tryptophan, this likely comes from a read error. No DNA is shown, since the ends of the CDR3 on it are uncertain; the CDR3 is the one TCRdb lists. The chain's CDR3 is CVSSLEGHIQYL. The chain carries TRBV11-3 and TRBJ2-4; the table's TRBD1 call for D was not verified on the DNA. The length of the CDR3 is 12 amino acids, counting both ends. Germline assignment: CDR1 SGHNT and CDR2 YENEEA.

This clonotype was observed at least ten times. The chain uses TRBV11-2 and TRBJ2-5; D gene unclear. The CDR3 is 13 amino acids. The ends were cut back, 0 bases at V and 2 bases at J, with 4 bases in the middle. CDR1 and CDR2 from the germline V gene are SGHAT and FQNNGV. For the CDR3, the DNA is TGTGCCAGCAGCTTAGAGAGGCAAGAGACCCAGTACTTC. This gives the protein CASSLERQETQYF.

Note on this clonotype: An end of the junction differs from the germline gene, which may be a read error. The chain combines TRBV4-2 with TRBJ2-1; D gene uncertain. CDR1 is LGHNA, CDR2 YNFKEQ, per germline. There are 13 residues in the CDR3. CDR3 sequence: CASNQDPYNEQFF. Written as DNA, the CDR3 is TGTGCCAGCAACCAAGACCCGTACAATGAGCAGTTCTTC.